This T cell receptor beta chain was sequenced for a study of blood T cells in healthy people across ages. The CDR3 consists of 15 residues. Per germline, CDR1 SQVTM and CDR2 ANQGSEA. Trimming removed 0 bases at V and 3 bases at J, with 15 bases between. This clonotype occurred many times. The antigen remains undetermined. Points from the study as a whole: Naive and antigen-experienced cells were not separated, limiting conclusive comparison. As age increased, TCR beta diversity per million T cells fell in a roughly linear fashion.

A second 7 to 11 cycle PCR used barcoded and J-beta primers. Each CDR3 protein is one row after TCRdb ran MiXCR on the 5' RACE reads. This table holds 1.5 million to 1.8 million distinct CDR3 sequences, approximately 43% found once. The people who gave samples were healthy Caucasians from Russia, aged about 6 to 95. The clonotype was recovered from a woman between 18 and 30 years old in good health. V is TRBV29-1 and J is TRBJ2-7; D may be TRBD1 (5 bases). The sample was blood. The CDR3 loop is CSVEDLWGTHYEQYF. The CDR3 DNA follows: TGCAGCGTTGAAGATCTCTGGGGCACCCACTACGAGCAGTACTTC.